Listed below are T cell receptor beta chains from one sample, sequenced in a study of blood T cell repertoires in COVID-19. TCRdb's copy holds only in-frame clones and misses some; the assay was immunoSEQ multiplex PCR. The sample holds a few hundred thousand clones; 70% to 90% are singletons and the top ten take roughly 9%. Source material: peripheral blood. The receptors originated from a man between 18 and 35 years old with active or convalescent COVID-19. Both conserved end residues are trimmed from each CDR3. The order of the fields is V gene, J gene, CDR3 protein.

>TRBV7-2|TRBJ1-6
ATGRQGGNSPLH
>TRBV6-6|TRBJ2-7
ASSSGTGLRYEQY
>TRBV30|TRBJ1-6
AWRPGPGGFLRSPLH
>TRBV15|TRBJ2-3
ATSILAGDVGTDTQY
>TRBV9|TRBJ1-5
ASSPDHIYRYSNQPQH
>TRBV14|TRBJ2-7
ASSQPGTTVQY
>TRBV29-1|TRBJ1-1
SAGFGTGNTEAF
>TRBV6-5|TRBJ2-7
ASKIVQRGGYEQY
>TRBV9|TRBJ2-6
ASSGYRGQGANVLT
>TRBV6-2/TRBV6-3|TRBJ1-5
ASSSVQGPQH
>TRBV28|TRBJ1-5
ASSLGDRNQPQH
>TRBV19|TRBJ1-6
ASSPGQGYNSPLH
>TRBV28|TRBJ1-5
ASRTGALSQPQH
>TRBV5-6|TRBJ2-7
ASSIYRELKSYEQY
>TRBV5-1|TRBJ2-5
ATRNGAGGVETQY
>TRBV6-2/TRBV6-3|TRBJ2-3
ASSYGAGGTDTQY
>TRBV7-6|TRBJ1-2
ASSLGTGSFGYT
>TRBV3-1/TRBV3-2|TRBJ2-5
ASSPQSTAEGTQY
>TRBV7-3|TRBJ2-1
ASSSGGAYNEQF
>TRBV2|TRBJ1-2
ASNPGGDYGYT
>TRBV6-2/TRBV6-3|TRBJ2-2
ASSFQGANTGELF
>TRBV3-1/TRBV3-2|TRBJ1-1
ASSRGLLNTEAF
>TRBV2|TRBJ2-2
ASSRTGGRNTGELF
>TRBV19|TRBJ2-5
ASSISGQGIETQY
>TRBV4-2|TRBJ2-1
ASSHSGTSGVRNEQF
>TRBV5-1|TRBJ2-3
ASSGTNTDTQY
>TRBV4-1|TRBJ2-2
ASSPTGQKRGGELF
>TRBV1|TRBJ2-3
TSSLSGGQQVTQY
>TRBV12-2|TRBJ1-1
ASRLARGWVNTEAF
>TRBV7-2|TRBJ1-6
ASNFPGHYNSPLH
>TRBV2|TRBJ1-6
ASSGLPNSPLH
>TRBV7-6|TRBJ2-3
ASSLVGGGGTDTQY
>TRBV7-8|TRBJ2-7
ASSPLLVGGGYEQY
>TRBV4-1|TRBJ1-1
ASSQPGQNTEAF
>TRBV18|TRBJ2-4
ASSGQGAAKNIQY
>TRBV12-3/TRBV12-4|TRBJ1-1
ASSLVAEAF
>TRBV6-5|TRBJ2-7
ASSYSLVAASYEQY
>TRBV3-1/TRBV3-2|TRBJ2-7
ASSHSDSSYEQY
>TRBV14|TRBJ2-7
ASSQVTFYEQY
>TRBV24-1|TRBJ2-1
ATSDWTGGWNHSRTYQF
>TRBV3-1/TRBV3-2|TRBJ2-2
ASSLTSGNTGELF
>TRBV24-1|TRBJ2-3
ATSDPGDGSQY
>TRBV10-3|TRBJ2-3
AISSSRSTDTQY
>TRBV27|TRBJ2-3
ASSLILAGGGTDTQY